Listed here is a single TCR beta chain. The data derive from a study of blood T cell repertoires in COVID-19. The protocol was immunoSEQ multiplex PCR, while the TCRdb copy is restricted to in-frame clones and leaves out a portion. The sample lists fewer than 200,000 clones, roughly nine tenths seen once, with around 25% in the top ten. The TCR originated in a woman aged 40 to 50 in a cohort exposed to, infected with or recovered from COVID-19 (not recorded which). Sequenced sample: PBMCs or T cells enriched from blood (not recorded which).

The CDR3 region has the DNA TGTGCCAGCAGTTCACACTGGGCTTGGGGCTACACCTTC. Encoded protein: CASSSHWAWGYTF. This chain links TRBV7-2 with TRBJ1-2, with D unresolved. With 6 bases removed from V and 8 bases from J, the gap between germline ends came to 16 bases. CDR3 length: 13 residues. Germline loops: CDR1 SGHTA, CDR2 FQGNSA. The complete variable domain, with remaining parts taken from reference TRBV7-2 and TRBJ1-2, reads GAGVSQSPSNKVTEKGKDVELRCDPISGHTALYWYRQSLGQGLEFLIYFQGNSAPDKSGLPSDRFSAERTGGSVSTLTIQRTQQEDSAVYLCASSSHWAWGYTFGSGTRLTVV.